Each of the 14 T cell receptor beta chains below was sequenced from the same sample in a study of blood T cell repertoires in COVID-19. This table comes from immunoSEQ multiplex PCR, and its TCRdb copy is limited to in-frame clones, with some not included. The table records approximately 170,000 clones, roughly four fifths of them present only once. Sequencing was carried out using peripheral blood. Receptors originate from a man aged 65 to 79 with active or convalescent COVID-19.

This chain uses TRBV19 with TRBJ1-3; D is unresolved. The CDR3 totals 16 residues. The germline CDR1 and CDR2 sequences are LNHDA and SQIVND (reference sequence). Trimming took 5 bases from V and 2 from J, leaving 16 bases between them. The CDR3 DNA follows: TGTGCCAGTAGTCGGGCGGGCCCGTTCCCTGGAAACACCATATATTTT. Its translation: CASSRAGPFPGNTIYF.

The rearrangement uses TRBV5-1 and TRBJ2-1, with TRBD1 matching 8 bases. The CDR3 has 15 residues. Germline V gene data show CDR1 as SGHRS and CDR2 as YFSETQ. V trimming: 3 bases; J trimming: 5 bases; junction bases outside the gene matches: 7. This chain's CDR3 is CASSWTGPNNNEQFF. In DNA form, the CDR3 reads TGCGCCAGCAGCTGGACAGGGCCTAACAACAATGAGCAGTTCTTC. The variable domain in full, with the rest retrieved from reference TRBV5-1 and TRBJ2-1, is KAGVTQTPRYLIKTRGQQVTLSCSPISGHRSVSWYQQTPGQGLQFLFEYFSETQRNKGNFPGRFSGRQFSNSRSEMNVSTLELGDSALYLCASSWTGPNNNEQFFGPGTRLTVL.

The chain couples TRBV5-1 to TRBJ1-1, with D hard to call. The germline CDR1 and CDR2 sequences are SGHRS and YFSETQ. The ends were cut back, 2 bases at V and 5 bases at J, with 16 bases in the middle. The CDR3 runs to 15 residues. The CDR3 loop is CASSFTQDSGTEAFF. CDR3 sequence (DNA): TGCGCCAGCAGCTTCACCCAGGACTCGGGGACTGAAGCTTTCTTT.

V and J are TRBV7-2 and TRBJ2-7; 9 bases line up with TRBD2. CDR1 is SGHTA and CDR2 is FQGNSA in the germline V gene. The V gene end was trimmed by 3 bases and the J gene end by 4 bases; junction bases not matched to a gene: 7. This CDR3 comprises 15 residues. CDR3 in amino acids: CASSFRVSGRYEQYF. In DNA form, the CDR3 reads TGTGCCAGCAGCTTCAGGGTGAGCGGGAGGTACGAGCAGTACTTC. The whole variable domain, remainder taken from reference TRBV7-2 and TRBJ2-7, is GAGVSQSPSNKVTEKGKDVELRCDPISGHTALYWYRQSLGQGLEFLIYFQGNSAPDKSGLPSDRFSAERTGGSVSTLTIQRTQQEDSAVYLCASSFRVSGRYEQYFGPGTRLTVT.

This chain joins TRBV3-1 (or the pseudogene TRBV3-2) and TRBJ1-6, with a tentative D call TRBD1 (6 bases). The germline V gene encodes CDR1 LGHDT and CDR2 YNNKEL (reference sequence). V lost 5 bases, J lost 8 bases, and 16 bases lay in between. This CDR3 comprises 15 residues. CDR3 residues: CASSTPGGRDSPLHF. The CDR3 nucleotides are TGTGCCAGCAGCACCCCCGGGGGGCGCGATTCACCCCTCCACTTT.

The chain couples TRBV5-1 to TRBJ2-2, with 15 bases that match TRBD2. The CDR3 runs 17 residues. V trimming: 3 bases; J trimming: 10 bases; junction bases outside the gene matches: 10. Germline-derived CDR1 and CDR2 are SGHRS and YFSETQ. The CDR3 DNA is TGCGCCAGCAGCTCACCCGGACTAGCGGGAGGGATGGAGGAGCTGTTTTTT. This translates into CASSSPGLAGGMEELFF.

The J gene is TRBJ2-2, the V gene TRBV29-1; TRBD2 aligns across 13 bases. V lost 7 bases to trimming and J lost 0 bases; unmatched junction nucleotides: 8. The germline gives CDR1 SQVTM, CDR2 ANQGSEA. This CDR3 is built from 17 residues. The DNA of the CDR3 is TGCAGCGCTGCAACTAGCGGGGGGGCCGCGAACACCGGGGAGCTGTTTTTT. Amino acids: CSAATSGGAANTGELFF.

V and J are TRBV11-2 and TRBJ2-7, with D perhaps TRBD2 (5 bases). V lost 3 bases and J lost 7, with 13 bases in between. The CDR3 has 13 residues. Germline CDR1 reads SGHAT; CDR2 reads FQNNGV. The CDR3 here is CASSFSRPGEQYF. As DNA, the CDR3 is TGTGCCAGCAGCTTTTCCCGTCCGGGGGAGCAGTACTTC.

This chain joins TRBV27 and TRBJ2-3, with 10 nucleotides matching TRBD1. Germline-derived CDR1 and CDR2 are MNHEY and SMNVEV (reference sequence). With V trimmed by 2 bases and J by 1 base, 6 bases remained unmatched. The CDR3 has 17 residues. CDR3 sequence: CASSLTPGTGGTDTQYF. The DNA of the CDR3 is TGTGCCAGCAGTTTAACCCCCGGGACAGGGGGCACAGATACGCAGTATTTT.

The rearrangement links TRBV4-3 to TRBJ1-2; possibly TRBD1 for D (5 bases). Germline V gives CDR1 LGHNA, CDR2 YSLEER. The V end was cut by 4 bases, the J end by 5 bases, with 20 bases between. CDR3 length: 16 amino acids. CDR3 coding DNA: TGCGCCAGCAGCCCTAACCCCCCGGGGGGAAGATATGGCTACACCTTC. This translates into CASSPNPPGGRYGYTF.

The chain has TRBV5-6 and TRBJ2-7; D gene unclear. From germline, CDR1 is SGHDT and CDR2 YYEEEE. V dropped 0 bases and J dropped 2 bases, with 9 bases sitting between them. CDR3 length equals 14 residues. The CDR3 DNA reads TGTGCCAGCAGCTTGGACAGAATTGCCTACGAGCAGTACTTC. Residues: CASSLDRIAYEQYF.

This chain links TRBV6-2 or TRBV6-3 with TRBJ1-5, with 7 bases lining up with TRBD1. V dropped 5 bases and J dropped 5; count of bases not matched to a gene: 6. The CDR3 contains 14 residues. The V gene's germline CDR1 is MNHEY and CDR2 SVGEGT. The CDR3, as DNA: TGTGCCAGCAGTCGGACAGGACTTCATCAGCCCCAGCATTTT. It specifies CASSRTGLHQPQHF.

Only one count was recorded for this clone. This sequence joins TRBV5-1 and TRBJ2-3; tentative D call: TRBD2 (7 bases). CDR3 size: 15 residues. V shed 3 bases and J shed 2 bases, with 13 bases lying between them. CDR1 and CDR2 (germline): SGHRS, YFSETQ. The CDR3 bases are TGCGCCAGCAGCTACCTGGGGGGGCCCACAGATACGCAGTATTTT. Translation gives CASSYLGGPTDTQYF.

This chain joins TRBV27 and TRBJ2-3; TRBD2 aligns across 7 bases. Looked up from germline, CDR1 is MNHEY and CDR2 is SMNVEV (reference sequence). The CDR3 totals 15 residues. Unmatched junction bases numbered 11, after V lost 7 bases and J lost 4 bases. The CDR3 coding sequence is TGTGCCAGCAACCCTGGGGGGGGGTGGGCAGATACGCAGTATTTT. Protein sequence: CASNPGGGWADTQYF.